These 27 T cell receptor beta chains share one sample of origin, sequenced in a study of glioma-infiltrating T cells after dendritic cell vaccination. Sequenced by immunoSEQ multiplex PCR; TCRdb stores in-frame clones only, minus some. The table includes around 92,000 clones, around 80% detected once. This sample's time point: after dendritic cell vaccination, including at tumor progression/relapse. The specimen comprised blood, sampled after dendritic cell vaccination. The receptors derive from a human donor with glioblastoma.

CDR3: CAISERGPDEQYF. The CDR3 DNA sequence: TGTGCCATCAGTGAGAGGGGGCCGGACGAGCAGTACTTC. The chain recombines TRBV10-3 with TRBJ2-7, with TRBD1 identical over 7 bases. Germline lookup yields CDR1 ENHRY and CDR2 SYGVKD. The length of the CDR3 is 13 residues. Trimming cost V 2 bases and J 5 bases; bases outside gene matches: 3.

This sequence joins TRBV7-8 and TRBJ2-3, with D perhaps matching TRBD2 (6 bases). Per the germline V gene, CDR1 is SGHVS and CDR2 is FQNEAQ. The CDR3 spans 16 residues. Trimming took 1 base from V and 2 from J, leaving 13 bases between them. CDR3 residues: CASSLGRLGSTDTQYF. The CDR3 DNA sequence: TGTGCCAGCAGCTTAGGGCGACTAGGCTCCACAGATACGCAGTATTTT.

The CDR3 bases are TGTGCCAGCAGCCAAGAACCGGGCGGGCTCAATTCACCCCTCCACTTT. Translated: CASSQEPGGLNSPLHF. J is TRBJ1-6 and V is TRBV14; D gene unclear. Trimming pared 0 bases from V and 7 bases from J, leaving 13 bases between. Germline CDR1 and CDR2: SGHDN and FVKESK. This CDR3 is 16 amino acids long. The full variable domain, with the rest looked up from reference TRBV14 and TRBJ1-6, is EAGVTQFPSHSVIEKGQTVTLRCDPISGHDNLYWYRRVMGKEIKFLLHFVKESKQDESGMPNNRFLAERTGGTYSTLKVQPAELEDSGVYFCASSQEPGGLNSPLHFGNGTRLTVT.

The chain uses TRBV18 and TRBJ1-5; unclear D gene. The CDR3 loop spans 16 amino acids. V lost 0 bases and J 5 bases, leaving 14 bases between the germline ends. The germline V gene encodes CDR1 KGHSH and CDR2 LQKENI. The CDR3 region has the DNA TGTGCCAGCTCACCACCGGGCAGGTCTCAGGATCAGCCCCAGCATTTT. Translation: CASSPPGRSQDQPQHF.

The V gene is TRBV2, the J gene TRBJ1-2; tentative D call: TRBD1 (5 bases). Trimming removed 3 bases from V and 3 bases from J, with 14 bases in between. CDR1 and CDR2 from the germline V gene are SNHLY and FYNNEI. This CDR3 region has 15 residues. CDR3 sequence: CASSEQGGADYGYTF. CDR3 coding DNA: TGTGCCAGCAGTGAGCAAGGTGGGGCGGACTATGGCTACACCTTC.

The V call is TRBV11-2, the J call TRBJ1-1; D is unclear. Germline V gene lookup returns CDR1 SGHAT and CDR2 FQNNGV. V was clipped by 1 base and J by 5 bases, with 8 bases between them. This CDR3 region has 13 residues. The CDR3 DNA reads TGTGCCAGCAGCTTAGTGCGGGGTACTGAAGCTTTCTTT. Its protein is CASSLVRGTEAFF.

The chain is built from TRBV29-1 and TRBJ1-1; D is unresolved. The CDR3 runs to 12 residues. V was clipped by 4 bases and J by 1 base, with 7 bases between them. Germline V gene lookup returns CDR1 SQVTM and CDR2 ANQGSEA. CDR3 sequence reads: CSVVNRNTEAFF. In nucleotides, the CDR3 is TGCAGCGTTGTAAACAGGAACACTGAAGCTTTCTTT.

The rearrangement joins TRBV5-4 to TRBJ2-7; the match to TRBD1 covers 8 bases. This CDR3 comprises 13 residues. Germline V gene sequence: CDR1 SGHNT, CDR2 YYREEE (reference sequence). J was trimmed by 3 bases and V by 5 bases; bases with no gene match: 4. The CDR3 DNA reads TGTGCCAGCAGTACAGGGGGGTACTACGAGCAGTACTTC. Its protein product is CASSTGGYYEQYF.

This chain links TRBV5-6 with TRBJ2-7; 8 bases map to TRBD1. V was pared by 0 bases and J by 0 bases, with 8 bases of the junction left unmatched. Germline-derived CDR1 and CDR2 are SGHDT and YYEEEE. The CDR3 totals 17 residues. CDR3 sequence reads: CASSLGQGPGSSYEQYF. The CDR3 nucleotides read TGTGCCAGCAGCTTGGGACAGGGGCCGGGAAGCTCCTACGAGCAGTACTTC.

This rearrangement joins TRBV6-6 to TRBJ1-2, with 9 bases lining up with TRBD1. Germline CDR1 MNHNY, CDR2 SVGAGI (reference sequence). The CDR3 length is 13 residues. V shed 6 bases and J 8 bases; nucleotides not matched to a gene: 7. The CDR3 nucleotides are TGTGCCAGCAGCAACAGGGGGCGCGGGGGCTACACCTTC. This sequence encodes CASSNRGRGGYTF.

The gene calls are TRBV7-9 and TRBJ1-1; D not resolved. In germline, CDR1 is SEHNR, CDR2 FQNEAQ (reference sequence). V was trimmed by 3 bases and J by 4 bases, leaving 12 bases between them. The CDR3 runs 14 residues. The CDR3 region has the DNA TGTGCCAGCAGCTTGAGAGGGCAAAGCACTGAAGCTTTCTTT. Translation gives CASSLRGQSTEAFF.

With regard to this clone: Other DNA sequences in the same sample also yield this CDR3. The chain combines TRBV19 with TRBJ2-3, with 9 bases identical to TRBD2. Germline V gene lookup returns CDR1 LNHDA and CDR2 SQIVND (reference sequence). CDR3 size: 16 residues. Trimming removed 7 bases from V and 0 bases from J; junction bases left unmatched: 8. The CDR3, as DNA: TGTGCCAGTACCTTGGGGCTAGCGGGAAGCACAGATACGCAGTATTTT. This encodes CASTLGLAGSTDTQYF.

The chain recombines TRBV10-3 with TRBJ1-2, with TRBD1 matching over 8 bases. CDR3 length: 14 residues. J gave up 7 bases and V 6 bases, and 10 bases lay outside the gene matches. Germline values: CDR1 ENHRY, CDR2 SYGVKD. CDR3 in DNA: TGTGCCATCAGCCCGACAGGGGAAGTTCTTGGCTACACCTTC. Translating it yields CAISPTGEVLGYTF.

V usage is TRBV2 and J usage is TRBJ1-1, with a weak D call TRBD1 (6 bases). Germline V lookup: CDR1 SNHLY, CDR2 FYNNEI. Deletions cut 7 bases from V and 1 base from J, with 10 bases between. The CDR3 is 13 residues long. The DNA for the CDR3 is TGTGCCAGCACCGTACAGGGGAACACTGAAGCTTTCTTT. It codes for CASTVQGNTEAFF. The full variable domain, rest sourced from reference TRBV2 and TRBJ1-1, is EPEVTQTPSHQVTQMGQEVILRCVPISNHLYFYWYRQILGQKVEFLVSFYNNEISEKSEIFDDQFSVERPDGSNFTLKIRSTKLEDSAMYFCASTVQGNTEAFFGQGTRLTVV.

V and J are TRBV28 and TRBJ1-2; D unclear. Germline CDR1 MDHEN, CDR2 SYDVKM. The V end was cut by 3 bases, the J end by 8 bases, with 16 bases between. The CDR3 is 14 amino acids. CDR3 DNA sequence: TGTGCCAGCAGTTTTTGGGTGAATCGACTCGGCTACACCTTC. This gives the protein CASSFWVNRLGYTF.

The chain uses TRBV9 and TRBJ2-1; D is unresolved. Trimming stripped 0 bases from V and 9 bases from J, with 13 bases between. The CDR3 contains 14 residues. CDR1 is SGDLS, CDR2 YYNGEE, per germline. The CDR3 bases are TGTGCCAGCAGCGTAGTACCCGGAGCGCGTGAGCAGTTCTTC. As protein: CASSVVPGAREQFF.

The chain couples TRBV6-5 to TRBJ1-1; D is perhaps TRBD1 (6 bases). The germline V gene encodes CDR1 MNHEY and CDR2 SVGAGI. The V and J ends lost 7 bases and 1 base respectively, with 13 bases between them. The CDR3 length is 14 residues. The CDR3 spells CASKQGHSNTEAFF. The CDR3 DNA follows: TGTGCCAGCAAACAGGGACATTCGAACACTGAAGCTTTCTTT.

This chain joins TRBV9 and TRBJ2-1; 12 positions match TRBD2. The CDR3 length is 16 residues. Germline V gene data show CDR1 as SGDLS and CDR2 as YYNGEE. J was trimmed by 10 bases and V by 4 bases; bases with no gene match: 12. The CDR3 bases are TGTGCCAGCAGCTCACCTAGCGGGGGGGGTACTGGCGAGCAGTTCTTC. Translating it yields CASSSPSGGGTGEQFF.

The chain employs TRBV19 and TRBJ1-4, with D tentatively TRBD1 (5 bases). CDR1 is LNHDA, CDR2 SQIVND, per germline (reference sequence). This CDR3 region has 14 residues. V was clipped by 6 bases and J by 7 bases, with 15 bases between them. DNA for the CDR3: TGTGCCAGTAGGAGACAGAGCCACGGTGAAAAACTGTTTTTT. It specifies CASRRQSHGEKLFF.

The V call is TRBV5-1, the J call TRBJ2-2, with D hard to call. This CDR3 contains 15 residues. The V and J ends lost 2 bases and 1 base respectively, with 9 bases between them. The germline CDR1 and CDR2 sequences are SGHRS and YFSETQ. The CDR3 region is CASSLLLQNTGELFF. As DNA, the CDR3 is TGCGCCAGCAGCTTATTACTCCAGAACACCGGGGAGCTGTTTTTT.

V and J are TRBV6-1 and TRBJ1-2; 8 nucleotides line up with TRBD1. Trimming at V came to 4 bases and at J to 4 bases, leaving 8 bases not matched to a gene. Germline V gene data show CDR1 as MNHNS and CDR2 as SASEGT. The CDR3 spans 15 residues. CDR3 loop: CASSVSRGHPYGYTF. CDR3 DNA sequence: TGTGCCAGCAGTGTGTCCAGGGGGCATCCCTATGGCTACACCTTC.

This chain connects TRBV5-1 to TRBJ2-2, with TRBD1 matching 9 bases. This CDR3 region has 16 residues. In germline, CDR1 is SGHRS, CDR2 YFSETQ. V lost 0 bases, J lost 5 bases, and 5 bases stayed unmatched. CDR3 bases: TGCGCCAGCAGCTTGGAGGGGACAGGGTTAACCGGGGAGCTGTTTTTT. It encodes CASSLEGTGLTGELFF.

This clone appeared once. The gene calls are TRBV7-9 and TRBJ1-1, with 10 bases aligning to TRBD1. CDR1 SEHNR and CDR2 FQNEAQ come from the germline V gene (reference sequence). The CDR3 has 15 residues. With V trimmed by 5 bases and J by 0 bases, 3 bases remained unmatched. CDR3 DNA: TGTGCCAGCAGCAAGGGACAGGGGATGAACACTGAAGCTTTCTTT. This codes for CASSKGQGMNTEAFF.

The chain uses TRBV28 and TRBJ2-7; 11 bases match TRBD1. Unmatched junction bases numbered 2, after V lost 6 bases and J lost 4 bases. This CDR3 is built from 13 residues. CDR1 and CDR2 (germline): MDHEN, SYDVKM. CDR3 DNA sequence: TGTGCCAGCAGCGGGACAGGGGGTTACGAGCAGTACTTC. It translates to CASSGTGGYEQYF. Full variable domain (rest looked up from reference TRBV28 and TRBJ2-7): DVKVTQSSRYLVKRTGEKVFLECVQDMDHENMFWYRQDPGLGLRLIYFSYDVKMKEKGDIPEGYSVSREKKERFSLILESASTNQTSMYLCASSGTGGYEQYFGPGTRLTVT.

This clone has more than one count but fewer than ten. The CDR3 sequence is CAWSQGDNQPQHF. The CDR3 region has the DNA TGTGCCTGGAGCCAGGGGGACAATCAGCCCCAGCATTTT. The chain is built from TRBV30 and TRBJ1-5, with 7 bases lining up with TRBD1. V gave up 3 bases and J gave up 3 bases; unmatched junction bases: 2. The CDR3 is 13 residues long. Germline V lookup: CDR1 GTSNPN, CDR2 SVGIG (reference sequence).

The chain uses TRBV4-1 and TRBJ1-4; 7 positions agree with TRBD1. Germline CDR1 and CDR2: MGHRA and YSYEKL. The CDR3 runs to 15 residues. The junction had 6 bases not matched to a gene; V was cut back by 3 bases and J by 5 bases. The CDR3 DNA reads as TGCGCCAGCAGCCATTTGGAGACAGGGAATGAAAAACTGTTTTTT. This translates into CASSHLETGNEKLFF.

The rearrangement uses TRBV5-1 and TRBJ2-7; perhaps TRBD2 as D (6 bases). Trimming left V 4 bases short and J 0 bases short, with 14 bases between. The germline V gene has CDR1 SGHRS and CDR2 YFSETQ. This CDR3 spans 15 amino acids. The DNA for the CDR3 is TGCGCCAGCAGCCCCCTAGCGTCGAGCTCCTACGAGCAGTACTTC. Translation gives CASSPLASSSYEQYF.